This TCR beta chain was documented in a study of OX40 agonist ivuxolimab in advanced cancers. For the study at large: People who had prior anti-PD-1, anti-PD-L1 or anti-CTLA-4 therapy could take part, and about 37% had some.

Method: immunoSEQ multiplex PCR; TCRdb's copy keeps in-frame clones and lacks some. The sample yields approximately 56,000 clones, 75% to 90% seen once. This clone was counted only a few times. The TCR was taken from an adult with an advanced solid tumor such as melanoma, head and neck, liver or kidney cancer. The input for sequencing was CD4+ or CD8+ T cells sorted from blood, taken in a trial of the OX40 agonist ivuxolimab.

The CDR3 DNA reads as TGTGCCAGCAGCCAGCGGAGGGGGGGGCTAAATGAGCAGTTCTTC. Protein product: CASSQRRGGLNEQFF. The V gene is TRBV14, the J gene TRBJ2-1; D is perhaps TRBD2 (7 bases). Trimming took off 3 bases at V and 7 bases at J, with 16 bases between the two ends. CDR1 and CDR2 from the germline V gene are SGHDN and FVKESK. CDR3 length: 15 amino acids. The whole variable domain, filled in from reference TRBV14 and TRBJ2-1, reads EAGVTQFPSHSVIEKGQTVTLRCDPISGHDNLYWYRRVMGKEIKFLLHFVKESKQDESGMPNNRFLAERTGGTYSTLKVQPAELEDSGVYFCASSQRRGGLNEQFFGPGTRLTVL.